This T cell receptor (beta chain) was sequenced in a study of graft-versus-host responses after intestinal transplantation. Looking at the study overall: Recipients had transplants, and these were multivisceral, liver-intestinal, or isolated intestinal. The whole recipient group had anti-thymocyte globulin induction followed by tacrolimus and steroids for around three years. Overall study findings and caveats: Some GvH clones appeared in ileal mucosa or blood before recipient bone marrow.

Dividing CFSE-low CD3+CD4+ and CD3+CD8+ responders were isolated by sorting after the reaction. Comments on this clone: Mismatch with germline at one junction end may stem from a read error.

Profiled with immunoSEQ multiplex PCR; TCRdb holds only in-frame clones, not every one. Of about 2,500 clones listed, 25% to 35% are singletons. CDR1 GTSNPN and CDR2 SVGIG come from the germline V gene (reference sequence). The CDR3 runs 13 residues. The receptor's source is a human patient who was an organ donor for intestinal transplantation. This sequence joins TRBV30 and TRBJ1-1; D remains ambiguous. The sequencing used alloreactive CD4+ T cells from a mixed lymphocyte reaction culture, collected before transplantation. Described subset: CFSE-low proliferating T cells sorted from approximately 6-day pre-transplant mixed lymphocyte reaction (GvH or HvG direction). The CDR3 loop is CAWSVTSGTQAFF. For the CDR3, the DNA is TGTGCCTGGAGTGTGACGAGCGGCACTCAAGCTTTCTTT.